These T cell receptor beta chains were read from a single sample in a study of graft-versus-host responses after intestinal transplantation. Data came from immunoSEQ multiplex PCR; TCRdb stores just in-frame clones and leaves some out. The sample records about 47,000 clones, approximately 94% being singletons. Here the sequenced sample was PBMCs, taken around 350 days after intestinal transplant. The origin of the receptors is a human patient who received an intestinal transplant, so some T cells may come from the graft donor. Each CDR3 is given with its conserved first and last residue. A D gene is named only where the DNA matches it firmly. Size tells how often a clone was seen (once, few, many) or the class of an expanded clone, and some rows leave it out.

J gene,clone size,V gene,D gene,CDR3 protein,CDR3 DNA
TRBJ1-6,.,TRBV5-1,TRBD1,CASSPGTDNSPLHF,TGCGCCAGCAGCCCCGGGACAGATAATTCACCCCTCCACTTT
TRBJ2-1,.,TRBV5-1,.,CASSLGAERGNEQFF,TGCGCCAGCAGCTTGGGGGCTGAACGGGGCAATGAGCAGTTCTTC
TRBJ2-1,few,TRBV9,.,CASSFGTEYNEQFF,TGTGCCAGCAGCTTTGGGACGGAATACAATGAGCAGTTCTTC
TRBJ2-7,.,TRBV7-6,TRBD1,CASSLEAAGGTYEQYF,TGTGCCAGCAGCTTAGAGGCGGCAGGGGGTACCTACGAGCAGTACTTC
TRBJ2-7,.,TRBV5-1,.,CASSLDPGSSYEQYF,TGCGCCAGCAGCTTGGACCCCGGAAGCTCCTACGAGCAGTACTTC
TRBJ2-1,.,TRBV7-9,TRBD2,CASSLVTSGLNEQFF,TGTGCCAGCAGCTTAGTGACTAGCGGTCTCAATGAGCAGTTCTTC
TRBJ2-7,.,TRBV12-2,.,CASRLATRRTTYEQYF,TGTGCAAGTCGCTTAGCGACGCGGAGAACCACCTACGAGCAGTACTTC
TRBJ1-1,once,TRBV5-1,TRBD1,CASSLDRDGTFF,TGCGCCAGCAGCTTAGACAGGGATGGAACCTTCTTT
TRBJ2-7,.,TRBV6-1,.,CASSDDRPSYEQYF,TGTGCCAGCAGTGACGACAGGCCTTCCTACGAGCAGTACTTC
TRBJ2-5,.,TRBV28,.,CASSFEGETQYF,TGTGCCAGCAGTTTCGAGGGAGAGACCCAGTACTTC
TRBJ1-1,.,TRBV6-6,.,CASSYEGVNTEAFF,TGTGCCAGCAGTTATGAGGGAGTGAACACTGAAGCTTTCTTT